Given below is one TCR beta chain in context. These data come from a study of blood T cell repertoires in COVID-19. Method: immunoSEQ multiplex PCR; TCRdb's copy keeps in-frame clones and lacks some. The table records about 330,000 clones, approximately 92% of them present only once. The CDR3 length is 15 residues. The junction had 3 bases not matched to a gene; V was cut back by 0 bases and J by 1 base. Germline CDR1 reads SGDLS; CDR2 reads YYNGEE. Sequencing used PBMCs or T cells enriched from blood (not recorded which). This chain links TRBV9 with TRBJ1-1; TRBD1 matches at 7 bases. This TCR was recovered from a woman aged 25 to 39 who had recovered from COVID-19. In DNA form, the CDR3 reads TGTGCCAGCAGCGTAGGAGGGACAGCGAACACTGAAGCTTTCTTT. Encoded protein: CASSVGGTANTEAFF.